The sequence of this T cell receptor (beta chain) was determined in a study of T cell responses to AZD1222 COVID-19 vaccine. Assay: immunoSEQ multiplex PCR; the TCRdb copy retains only in-frame clones and omits some. Among roughly 120,000 clones listed, 80% to 90% were seen once. CDR1 LNHDA and CDR2 SQIVND come from the germline V gene (reference sequence). Trimming stripped 6 bases from V and 5 bases from J, with 16 bases between. This CDR3 region has 14 residues. V gene TRBV19 combines with J gene TRBJ1-2; TRBD1 is a possible D gene (5 bases). This clonotype was sampled from an adult in good health. The material was peripheral blood, obtained on day 0 of MenACWY control vaccination. The CDR3 sequence is CASRPGTSVYGYTF. The CDR3 region has the DNA TGTGCCAGTAGACCCGGGACGAGTGTTTATGGCTACACCTTC.